These 13 T cell receptor beta chains originate from one sample sequenced in a study of vaccination and CD4 T cells after COVID-19. Regarding treatment: approximately nine-day PBMC culture with coronavirus spike peptide pools or control peptides (ViraFEST assay). CD4+ T lymphocytes from the unexposed donor were collected before the COVID-19 pandemic (2011-2018). Cultured CD4+ T cell DNA underwent sequencing with the Oncomine TCR Beta short-read assay. TCRdb re-analysed the PCR reads in MiXCR, keeping a single row per CDR3 protein. The table lists 8,000 to 10,000 distinct CDR3 sequences, roughly two fifths of them singletons. These TCRs' antigens remain unknown. Specimen: CD4+ T cells from blood, cultured in vitro. The receptor source for this set is a human donor in good health.

The chain combines TRBV10-3 with TRBJ2-5; TRBD2 aligns across 8 bases. Trimming at V came to 5 bases and at J to 5 bases, leaving 4 bases not matched to a gene. The CDR3 has 13 amino acids. Germline values: CDR1 ENHRY, CDR2 SYGVKD. Here the CDR3 DNA reads TGTGCCATCAGTACGGGAGGGCCGGAGACCCAGTACTTC. Translation gives CAISTGGPETQYF.

V usage is TRBV14 and J usage is TRBJ2-3, with 8 nucleotides matching TRBD1. The CDR3 is 17 residues long. Germline loops: CDR1 SGHDN, CDR2 FVKESK. Unmatched junction bases numbered 15, after V lost 4 bases and J lost 6 bases. The CDR3: CASSRRQGKMGTDTQYF. The CDR3 DNA follows: TGTGCCAGCAGCCGCCGACAGGGGAAGATGGGAACGGATACGCAGTATTTT. Looking up the rest from reference TRBV14 and TRBJ2-3 gives the full variable domain: EAGVTQFPSHSVIEKGQTVTLRCDPISGHDNLYWYRRVMGKEIKFLLHFVKESKQDESGMPNNRFLAERTGGTYSTLKVQPAELEDSGVYFCASSRRQGKMGTDTQYFGPGTRLTVL.

This clonotype was recorded a few times. This chain joins TRBV24-1 and TRBJ2-5; TRBD1 aligns across 10 bases. The CDR3 is made up of 16 amino acids. V lost 5 bases to trimming and J lost 5 bases; unmatched junction nucleotides: 10. Looked up from germline, CDR1 is KGHDR and CDR2 is SFDVKD. CDR3 nucleotides: TGTGCCACCAGTGTGGGGGGACAGGGGTCGGGCGAGACCCAGTACTTC. Residues: CATSVGGQGSGETQYF.

This clonotype was detected only a few times. This chain joins TRBV24-1 and TRBJ2-3; 9 bases map to TRBD2. This CDR3 has 16 residues. Germline V CDR1 and CDR2: KGHDR, SFDVKD. J was trimmed by 2 bases and V by 3 bases; bases with no gene match: 5. The CDR3 sequence is CATSDVAGANTDTQYF. The CDR3 nucleotides read TGTGCCACCAGTGATGTAGCGGGAGCGAACACAGATACGCAGTATTTT.

The V and J genes are TRBV7-2 and TRBJ2-5, with TRBD1 matching over 9 bases. This CDR3 is built from 15 residues. V was pared by 2 bases and J by 5 bases, with 6 bases of the junction left unmatched. Germline CDR1 and CDR2: SGHTA and FQGNSA. CDR3 DNA sequence: TGTGCCAGCAGCTTATCGACAGGGGGTTTTGAGACCCAGTACTTC. It is translated as CASSLSTGGFETQYF.

This clonotype has only a few counts. This chain connects TRBV20-1 to TRBJ2-6, with a tentative D call TRBD1 (5 bases). The CDR3 extends over 19 amino acids. CDR1 is DFQATT and CDR2 is SNEGSKA in the germline V gene (reference sequence). The V gene lost 1 base and the J gene lost 0 bases, with 19 bases spanning the gap. The CDR3 region has the DNA TGCAGTGCTAGAGGGGGCCTGGGGCAGGTTAGCTCTGGGGCCAACGTCCTGACTTTC. Encoded protein: CSARGGLGQVSSGANVLTF.

The rearrangement uses TRBV20-1 and TRBJ2-1; 14 nucleotides match TRBD2. The V and J ends lost 3 bases and 9 bases, in that order; junction bases with no gene match: 4. The CDR3 runs 14 residues. CDR1 and CDR2 from the germline V gene are DFQATT and SNEGSKA (reference sequence). The CDR3 DNA is TGCAGTGCTAGGGGGACTAGCGGGAGAGGTGAGCAGTTCTTC. This encodes CSARGTSGRGEQFF.

The table lists this clonotype with a few counts. The V call is TRBV28, the J call TRBJ2-7, with a possible D match to TRBD1 (6 bases). The germline V gene encodes CDR1 MDHEN and CDR2 SYDVKM. Trimming removed 6 bases from V and 2 bases from J, with 17 bases in between. The CDR3 totals 15 residues. As DNA, the CDR3 is TGTGCCAGCAGGGAGACAGGCTTGTGGGCCTACGAGCAGTACTTC. Translation: CASRETGLWAYEQYF. Combining the CDR3 with reference TRBV28 and TRBJ2-7 gives the whole variable domain DVKVTQSSRYLVKRTGEKVFLECVQDMDHENMFWYRQDPGLGLRLIYFSYDVKMKEKGDIPEGYSVSREKKERFSLILESASTNQTSMYLCASRETGLWAYEQYFGPGTRLTVT.

This clonotype has only a few counts. The J gene is TRBJ2-3, the V gene TRBV5-3; D remains ambiguous. TRBV5-3 counts as an open reading frame of uncertain function. V dropped 4 bases and J dropped 4 bases, with 7 bases sitting between them. The CDR3 has 12 residues. The CDR3 bases are TGTGCCAGAAGCGCACTTGCAGATACGCAGTATTTT. As protein: CARSALADTQYF.

This clonotype has only a few counts. The chain employs TRBV6-1 and TRBJ1-1; D gene unclear. Germline-derived CDR1 and CDR2 are MNHNS and SASEGT. This CDR3 is built from 14 residues. V dropped 6 bases and J dropped 10 bases, with 21 bases sitting between them. CDR3 region: CASRPSGRGVGAFF. The CDR3 coding sequence is TGTGCCAGCAGGCCATCTGGTAGAGGAGTAGGAGCTTTCTTT.

CDR3 DNA: TGTGCCAGCAGCCCGAGGACAGGTTTGAACACTGAAGCTTTCTTT. As protein: CASSPRTGLNTEAFF. J is TRBJ1-1 and V is TRBV6-1, with 7 bases aligning to TRBD1. The CDR3 sequence is 15 residues long. In germline, CDR1 is MNHNS, CDR2 SASEGT. The ends lost 6 bases at V and 0 bases at J; junction bases unmatched: 7.

The rearrangement joins TRBV28 to TRBJ1-2; D may be TRBD1 (5 bases). Trimming cost V 8 bases and J 4 bases, with 17 bases left between them. Germline V gene data show CDR1 as MDHEN and CDR2 as SYDVKM. This CDR3 is built from 14 residues. CDR3 in amino acids: CASFTKPGTYGYTF. In DNA, the CDR3 is TGTGCCAGCTTTACTAAACCAGGGACCTATGGCTACACCTTC.

This clonotype showed up just a few times. The V call is TRBV6-5, the J call TRBJ2-1; no clear D gene. This CDR3 has 11 residues. In germline, CDR1 is MNHEY, CDR2 SVGAGI. V gave up 3 bases and J gave up 6 bases, with 3 bases separating them. CDR3 in amino acids: CASSYTNEQFF. The CDR3 nucleotides read TGTGCCAGCAGTTATACCAATGAGCAGTTCTTC.